These 2 T cell receptor beta chains came from one sample sequenced in a study of neoadjuvant anti-PD-1 for oral cavity cancer. Time point given: after neoadjuvant nivolumab, at surgical resection. This table comes from immunoSEQ multiplex PCR, and its TCRdb copy is limited to in-frame clones, with some not included. This repertoire shows roughly 36,000 clones, 30% to 40% found once; its top ten account for 15% to 20%. Sequencing used tumor tissue, obtained after nivolumab (anti-PD-1) treatment. These receptor sequences come from a person between 40 and 85 years old with oral cavity squamous cell carcinoma.

The chain employs TRBV10-1 and TRBJ2-2; D is unresolved. The CDR3 has 14 amino acids. CDR1 is WNHNN and CDR2 is SYGVQD in the germline V gene (reference sequence). The ends were cut back, 1 base at V and 7 bases at J, with 10 bases in the middle. The CDR3 bases are TGCGCCAGCAGTGAGTGGCGGTTCGGCGGGGAGCTGTTTTTT. Its protein product is CASSEWRFGGELFF.

The chain carries TRBV11-2 and TRBJ2-2; perhaps D is TRBD1 or TRBD2 (5 bases each). V shed 3 bases and J shed 5 bases, with 13 bases lying between them. The CDR3 totals 15 residues. Germline loops: CDR1 SGHAT, CDR2 FQNNGV. The CDR3: CASSFAQGVTGELFF. CDR3 bases: TGTGCCAGCAGCTTTGCGCAGGGAGTAACCGGGGAGCTGTTTTTT.